Below are 11 T cell receptor beta chains sequenced from a single sample in a study of T cells after posttransplantation cyclophosphamide. Profiling relied on immunoSEQ multiplex PCR, and the TCRdb table lists in-frame clones only, not all of them. The repertoire consists of around 24,000 clones, none detected only once. The sequenced sample was PBMCs. These receptors all come from a woman aged 55-70 years in good health, CMV-negative, and a related stem cell transplant donor.

This clone was observed at least ten times. The gene calls are TRBV5-1 and TRBJ1-2; no clear D gene. The germline CDR1 and CDR2 sequences are SGHRS and YFSETQ. V lost 3 bases to trimming and J lost 7 bases, with 19 bases between them. The CDR3 is 15 residues long. The CDR3 region is CASSSASKQQSGYTF. CDR3 sequence (DNA): TGCGCCAGCAGCTCCGCATCAAAACAACAGAGTGGCTACACCTTC.

There are many counts of this clone. This sequence joins TRBV5-1 and TRBJ1-1; perhaps TRBD1 as D (6 bases). Germline V gene data show CDR1 as SGHRS and CDR2 as YFSETQ. CDR3 length: 13 residues. Between the trimmed V and J ends, which lost 2 bases and 6 bases, there was a span of 11 bases. In DNA form, the CDR3 reads TGCGCCAGCAGCTTTTCAGGGGCCCCTGAAGCTTTCTTT. Encoded protein: CASSFSGAPEAFF.

This clone occurred many times. This rearrangement joins TRBV15 to TRBJ1-5; TRBD1 is a possible D gene (5 bases). CDR3 length: 15 amino acids. V was pared by 0 bases and J by 6 bases, with 12 bases between. Per germline, CDR1 LNHNV and CDR2 YYDKDF (reference sequence). As DNA, the CDR3 is TGTGCCACCAGCAGAGAGGGCAGGGAACGTCAGCCCCAGCATTTT. Amino acids: CATSREGRERQPQHF.

This clone was seen at least ten times. This CDR3 reads CASSSGQNNQPQHF. Here the CDR3 DNA reads TGTGCCAGCAGCTCCGGACAGAACAATCAGCCCCAGCATTTT. The chain recombines TRBV5-6 with TRBJ1-5, with a weak D call TRBD1 (6 bases). Germline values: CDR1 SGHDT, CDR2 YYEEEE. This CDR3 spans 14 amino acids. The V and J ends lost 3 bases and 3 bases respectively, with 10 bases between them.

In this sample, this clone turned up many times. This chain connects TRBV4-2 to TRBJ2-2; D is undetermined. The CDR3 has 14 residues. V was cut by 3 bases and J by 5 bases, with 10 bases left in between. In germline, CDR1 is LGHNA, CDR2 YNFKEQ. CDR3 sequence reads: CASSHEYGTGELFF. Here the CDR3 DNA reads TGTGCCAGCAGCCACGAGTATGGTACCGGGGAGCTGTTTTTT.

This clone has ten or more counts. This sequence joins TRBV6-1 and TRBJ1-6; 7 bases fit TRBD1. V shed 4 bases, J shed 4 bases, and the junction held 4 bases outside the gene matches. CDR1 is MNHNS, CDR2 SASEGT, per germline. The CDR3 contains 15 residues. CDR3 sequence (DNA): TGTGCCAGCAGTGGTGCAGGGGGGTATAATTCACCCCTCCACTTT. This sequence encodes CASSGAGGYNSPLHF.

This clone was detected ten times or more. The rearrangement uses TRBV4-3 and TRBJ2-7, with 7 bases lining up with TRBD1. In germline, CDR1 is LGHNA, CDR2 YSLEER. With V trimmed by 2 bases and J by 6 bases, 1 base remained unmatched. This CDR3 is 12 amino acids long. The CDR3 is CASSQNRGEQYF. CDR3 DNA sequence: TGCGCCAGCAGCCAAAACAGGGGCGAGCAGTACTTC.

Many counts were recorded for this clone. This chain links TRBV5-8 with TRBJ2-5; a weak D match, TRBD2 (7 bases). Germline V CDR1 and CDR2: SGHTS, YDEGEE. The CDR3 loop spans 15 amino acids. Deletions cut 1 base from V and 2 bases from J, with 12 bases between. CDR3 loop: CASSLLRGPQETQYF. The CDR3, as DNA: TGTGCCAGCAGCTTGCTGCGGGGGCCTCAAGAGACCCAGTACTTC.

At least ten counts were recorded for this clone. The gene calls are TRBV7-3 and TRBJ2-2; D call uncertain. V was clipped by 5 bases and J by 1 base, with 2 bases between them. Germline CDR1 reads SGHTA; CDR2 reads FQGTGA. The length of the CDR3 is 12 residues. DNA of the CDR3: TGTGCCAGCAGCCGGAACACCGGGGAGCTGTTTTTT. It translates to CASSRNTGELFF.

This clone was counted many times. This rearrangement joins TRBV4-2 to TRBJ1-5; weak D call: TRBD1 (6 bases). V was pared by 0 bases and J by 5 bases, with 14 bases between. Germline V gene sequence: CDR1 LGHNA, CDR2 YNFKEQ. This CDR3 is built from 16 residues. CDR3 sequence (DNA): TGTGCCAGCAGCCAAGACCTCGGGACACCTCATCAGCCCCAGCATTTT. This translates into CASSQDLGTPHQPQHF.

This clone was observed many times. V and J are TRBV6-6 and TRBJ1-2, with a possible D match to TRBD1 (5 bases). Germline V lookup: CDR1 MNHNY, CDR2 SVGAGI (reference sequence). The CDR3 consists of 14 residues. Trimming took off 2 bases at V and 3 bases at J, with 10 bases between the two ends. CDR3 residues: CASSYARADYGYTF. The CDR3 nucleotides read TGTGCCAGCAGTTACGCCAGGGCGGACTATGGCTACACCTTC.